This T cell receptor beta chain was captured by sequencing in a study of blood T cell repertoires in COVID-19. Whole-study context: Nucleic acid was either cDNA or gDNA, and it came from T cells, B-cell-depleted T cells, or PBMCs.

Trimming removed 6 bases from V and 6 bases from J; junction bases left unmatched: 12. Looked up from germline, CDR1 is MDHEN and CDR2 is SYDVKM. The CDR3 runs to 16 residues. In the study's own analysis: Amplifying reference gene primers gave estimates of nucleated cell counts. Measured with immunoSEQ multiplex PCR; TCRdb has only the in-frame clones, and not every one. V, J and clone size are taken as reported in that table, and D and trimming were inferred from the DNA itself. The data contain tens of thousands of clones, 85% to 90% of them seen just once; the ten biggest clones take up about 4.6%.

The TCR originated in a man older than 75 with acute or convalescent COVID-19. Source material: peripheral blood. The V call is TRBV28, the J call TRBJ1-5, with 9 nucleotides matching TRBD1. CDR3 residues: CASSPQRDRVGQPQHF. The DNA for the CDR3 is TGTGCCAGCAGCCCGCAACGGGACAGGGTCGGTCAGCCCCAGCATTTT.